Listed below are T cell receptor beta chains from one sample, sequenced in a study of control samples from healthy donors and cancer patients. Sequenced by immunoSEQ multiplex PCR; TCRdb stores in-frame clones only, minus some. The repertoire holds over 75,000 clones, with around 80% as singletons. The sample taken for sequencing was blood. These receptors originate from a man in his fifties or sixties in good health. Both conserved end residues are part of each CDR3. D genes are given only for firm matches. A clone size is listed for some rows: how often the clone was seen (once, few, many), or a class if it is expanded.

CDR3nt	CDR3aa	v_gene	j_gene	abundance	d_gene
TGTGCCAGCAGCCACAAGGCCGACGCCTACGAGCAGTACTTC	CASSHKADAYEQYF	TRBV7-9	TRBJ2-7	NA	NA
TGCGCCAGCAGCGAGGGAACGAACACTGAAGCTTTCTTT	CASSEGTNTEAFF	TRBV5-1	TRBJ1-1	NA	NA
TGTGCCAGCAGCCTGAGGGGCCCTACAGATACGCAGTATTTT	CASSLRGPTDTQYF	TRBV14	TRBJ2-3	NA	NA
TGTGCCAGCAGTACCTTAATTGAAAAACTGTTTTTT	CASSTLIEKLFF	TRBV6-6	TRBJ1-4	NA	NA
TGCGCCAGCAGTAACTTGGGACTAGCGGGAGAGGACTACAATGAGCAGTTCTTC	CASSNLGLAGEDYNEQFF	TRBV10-1	TRBJ2-1	NA	TRBD2
TGTGCCAGTAGTATTGACAGGGGCCAAGAGACCCAGTACTTC	CASSIDRGQETQYF	TRBV19	TRBJ2-5	once	TRBD1
TGTGCCTGGAGCGGGACACTCTCCTACGAGCAGTACTTC	CAWSGTLSYEQYF	TRBV30	TRBJ2-7	NA	NA
TGCGCCAGCAGCCAAGAGGGTTTTGGGGACGATGAGCAGTTCTTC	CASSQEGFGDDEQFF	TRBV4-1	TRBJ2-1	NA	NA
TGTGCCACCCGCGGGGAGAACACTGAAGCTTTCTTT	CATRGENTEAFF	TRBV10-3	TRBJ1-1	NA	NA
TGTGCCAGCAGCTTCGGCCGGGGGACGAACACCGGGGAGCTGTTTTTT	CASSFGRGTNTGELFF	TRBV5-5	TRBJ2-2	NA	NA
TGTGCCAGCAGGACGGAAGTTTCTTCACCCCTCCACTTT	CASRTEVSSPLHF	TRBV25-1	TRBJ1-6	few	NA
TGTGCCTCCTGTCGGGGAATCTCAGATACGCAGTATTTT	CASCRGISDTQYF	TRBV9	TRBJ2-3	NA	NA
TGCAGTGCTAGTCAGAGGCCAGGGGGAGCTAATGAAAAACTGTTTTTT	CSASQRPGGANEKLFF	TRBV20-1	TRBJ1-4	NA	TRBD1
TGTGCCAGCACCCCCCGGGGTAGCGGTCGCGAAAAACTGTTTTTT	CASTPRGSGREKLFF	TRBV11-2	TRBJ1-4	NA	NA
TGTGCCATCAGCCCCGGGACTACCCCCGAGCAGTACTTC	CAISPGTTPEQYF	TRBV10-3	TRBJ2-7	once	TRBD2
TGTGCCAGCAGCCCCCTGGCGGGAGTGCAAGATACGCAGTATTTT	CASSPLAGVQDTQYF	TRBV7-6	TRBJ2-3	NA	TRBD2
TGTGCCAGCAGCGAGCGGGGGGAAGACAATGAGCAGTTCTTC	CASSERGEDNEQFF	TRBV9	TRBJ2-1	NA	TRBD2
TGCGCCAGCAGCCAAGAGGGACAGGGATCATCTGAAGCTTTCTTT	CASSQEGQGSSEAFF	TRBV4-1	TRBJ1-1	NA	TRBD1
TGTGCCAGTAGTATTGACCCGGGGAAGACCCAGTACTTC	CASSIDPGKTQYF	TRBV19	TRBJ2-5	NA	NA
TGTGCCAGCAGCTTAGATGGGGTAGCGGGGAGCACAGATACGCAGTATTTT	CASSLDGVAGSTDTQYF	TRBV11-2	TRBJ2-3	NA	TRBD2
TGTGCCAGCAGTTTGCGGCGGGAGTTCTACGAGCAGTACTTC	CASSLRREFYEQYF	TRBV28	TRBJ2-7	NA	TRBD2
TGTGCCAGCAGCCCCGGGACAGTCAATCAGCCCCAGCATTTT	CASSPGTVNQPQHF	TRBV3-1/TRBV3-2	TRBJ1-5	NA	TRBD1
TGTGCCAGCAGCGCCAGAATGGTGGTCACCGGGGAGCTGTTTTTT	CASSARMVVTGELFF	TRBV9	TRBJ2-2	NA	NA
TGTGCCACCAGTGGGCTTCAGGGCACAGATACGCAGTATTTT	CATSGLQGTDTQYF	TRBV24-1	TRBJ2-3	NA	NA
TGTGCCTGGAGTCGCCGAACGGGACAGGGGCAGGACGAGCAGTACTTC	CAWSRRTGQGQDEQYF	TRBV30	TRBJ2-7	once	TRBD1
TGTGCCACCAGTGGTCCCAAGGGCACCCGGGACAGGGGGGCTGCGGGGCAGTTCTTC	CATSGPKGTRDRGAAGQFF	TRBV24-1	TRBJ2-1	NA	TRBD1
TGTGCCAGCAGCTTAGGGGTAGGGACTGAAGCTTTCTTT	CASSLGVGTEAFF	TRBV7-9	TRBJ1-1	NA	NA
TGTGCCAGCAACCCAACCGGGCCGCAAAATCAGCCCCAGCATTTT	CASNPTGPQNQPQHF	TRBV27	TRBJ1-5	NA	NA
TGCGCCAGCAGCTTATTAGGACAACAGTTCTTC	CASSLLGQQFF	TRBV5-1	TRBJ2-1	NA	NA
TGTGCCAGCAGCTTCAAGGGACTAGCGGGGGCATCCTACAATGAGCAGTTCTTC	CASSFKGLAGASYNEQFF	TRBV5-4	TRBJ2-1	NA	TRBD2
TGCAGCGTTGGGGACGGGGGTGGCTACACCTTC	CSVGDGGGYTF	TRBV29-1	TRBJ1-2	NA	NA
TGTGCCAGCAGTTCTACAACGGGAGGCTACACCTTC	CASSSTTGGYTF	TRBV27	TRBJ1-2	NA	NA
TGTGCCAGCAGTTCTGGGACAGGGGCCTACAATGAGCAGTTCTTC	CASSSGTGAYNEQFF	TRBV6-2/TRBV6-3	TRBJ2-1	NA	TRBD1
TGCAGCGTGTCGGGAGAGGCCTATGGGCAGTACTTC	CSVSGEAYGQYF	TRBV29-1	TRBJ2-7	NA	NA
TGCGCCAGCAGCCATGGGGACAGTCACCAAGAGACCCAGTACTTC	CASSHGDSHQETQYF	TRBV4-1	TRBJ2-5	NA	TRBD1
TGCGCCAGCAGCTTGGGGACAGTGGAAAAACTGTTTTTT	CASSLGTVEKLFF	TRBV5-1	TRBJ1-4	NA	NA
TGTGCCAGCAGTTACCGGGCGGGCAATGAGCAGTTCTTC	CASSYRAGNEQFF	TRBV6-5	TRBJ2-1	NA	NA
TGTGCCAGCAGCGGGGCTAGCGGCGGTTACAATGAGCAGTTCTTC	CASSGASGGYNEQFF	TRBV28	TRBJ2-1	NA	TRBD2
TGTGCCAGCAGTGAAAGAACTGGGGCCAACGTCCTGACTTTC	CASSERTGANVLTF	TRBV6-1	TRBJ2-6	NA	NA
TGTGCCAGCACCCTTCGGCAGTCCTACGAGCAGTACTTC	CASTLRQSYEQYF	TRBV6-5	TRBJ2-7	NA	NA
TGCGCCAGCAGCTTGGACGGGTATAGTGGTGTGAACACTGAAGCTTTCTTT	CASSLDGYSGVNTEAFF	TRBV5-1	TRBJ1-1	NA	NA
TGTGCCAGCAGTTACAATCTGAACACTGAAGCTTTCTTT	CASSYNLNTEAFF	TRBV6-5	TRBJ1-1	NA	NA
TGCGCCAGCAGCCAAGACGTACAGGGTAGCAGCAATCAGCCCCAGCATTTT	CASSQDVQGSSNQPQHF	TRBV4-1	TRBJ1-5	NA	NA
TGTGCCAGCACGCCCGGACCAGGGGATACGCAGTATTTT	CASTPGPGDTQYF	TRBV5-8	TRBJ2-3	NA	NA
TGTGCCAGCAGGGCCGGTGGCTACACCTTC	CASRAGGYTF	TRBV28	TRBJ1-2	NA	NA
TGCGCCAGCAGCTTGGGGGCAGGGGGGGGTGAAAAACTGTTTTTT	CASSLGAGGGEKLFF	TRBV5-1	TRBJ1-4	NA	TRBD1
TGCGCCAGCAGCTACGGGCCCCCACTAGGTGGTGAGCAGTTCTTC	CASSYGPPLGGEQFF	TRBV5-1	TRBJ2-1	NA	NA
TGTGCCAGCAGCACGGGACAGGCGGGGGGCACCCTCCACTTT	CASSTGQAGGTLHF	TRBV28	TRBJ1-6	NA	TRBD1
TGTGCCAGCAGGAAATTTCCGGGAGGAACTAACTATGGCTACACCTTC	CASRKFPGGTNYGYTF	TRBV5-4	TRBJ1-2	NA	NA
TGCGCCAGCAGCTTGGGACCAACAGGGGGCAATCAGCCCCAGCATTTT	CASSLGPTGGNQPQHF	TRBV5-1	TRBJ1-5	NA	TRBD1
TGTGCCAGCAGCGTAGAGGGCTGGGAGAACGAGCAGTACTTC	CASSVEGWENEQYF	TRBV9	TRBJ2-7	once	NA
TGTGCCAGCAGGCTGGGGACCGTCGACACAGATACGCAGTATTTT	CASRLGTVDTDTQYF	TRBV28	TRBJ2-3	NA	NA
TGTGCCAGCAGTAGGGCAGCCTCCTACGAGCAGTACTTC	CASSRAASYEQYF	TRBV27	TRBJ2-7	NA	NA
TGTGCCAGCAGAATCCTTAGCGGGAGGGCGGGGAATGAGCAGTTCTTC	CASRILSGRAGNEQFF	TRBV11-2	TRBJ2-1	NA	TRBD2
TGTGCCAGCAGCTTGCGACTAGGGTCTTACGGCTACACCTTC	CASSLRLGSYGYTF	TRBV5-6	TRBJ1-2	few	NA